Listed below are T cell receptor beta chains from one sample, sequenced in a study of CD8 T cells in ankylosing spondylitis. TCRdb reanalysed the 5' RACE reads using MiXCR and keeps one entry per CDR3 protein. The sample contains about 180,000 distinct CDR3 sequences, 9.8% of which appear only once. The specimen was blood, either unsorted or a sorted T cell fraction (not recorded which). The receptors shown here come from a female donor with ankylosing spondylitis or in good health (not recorded which). CDR3s include the opening cysteine and the closing phenylalanine or tryptophan. The D gene is left open where the match is weak. Some rows have no size entry. The others give once, few or many, or a class for an expanded clone.

CDR3	DNA	D	J	V	size
CSVEGQGFSYTF	TGCAGCGTTGAAGGGCAGGGTTTTAGCTACACCTTC	NA	TRBJ1-2	TRBV29-1	NA
CASSVSGSFNEQFF	TGTGCCAGCAGTGTTAGCGGGAGTTTCAATGAGCAGTTCTTC	TRBD2	TRBJ2-1	TRBV6-1	few
CASSLGGTSGTRVYNEQFF	TGTGCCAGCAGCCTAGGGGGGACTAGCGGGACGAGGGTCTACAATGAGCAGTTCTTC	TRBD2	TRBJ2-1	TRBV12-3/TRBV12-4	NA
CASSLRQGHRGAGYTF	TGTGCCAGCAGTCTAAGGCAGGGACATCGGGGGGCTGGCTACACCTTC	NA	TRBJ1-2	TRBV12-3/TRBV12-4	many
CASSSQGFQVGDTQYF	TGTGCCAGCAGCTCCCAGGGGTTCCAGGTTGGAGATACGCAGTATTTT	NA	TRBJ2-3	TRBV13	few
CASRPSGRGDNEQFF	TGTGCCAGCAGACCGAGCGGGAGGGGGGACAATGAGCAGTTCTTC	TRBD2	TRBJ2-1	TRBV9	few
CSVEKGEQFF	TGCAGCGTTGAAAAGGGTGAGCAGTTCTTC	NA	TRBJ2-1	TRBV29-1	NA
CAGTEGYEQYF	TGTGCCGGGACCGAGGGCTACGAGCAGTACTTC	NA	TRBJ2-7	TRBV6-5	NA
CASSLAGPAGYGYTF	TGCGCCAGCAGCTTGGCCGGCCCCGCCGGTTATGGCTACACCTTC	NA	TRBJ1-2	TRBV5-1	many
CATSREPGLTNTDTQYF	TGTGCCACCAGCAGAGAACCGGGACTCACTAACACAGATACGCAGTATTTT	NA	TRBJ2-3	TRBV15	many
CAISFGVPGELFF	TGTGCCATCAGCTTCGGGGTCCCCGGGGAGCTGTTTTTT	NA	TRBJ2-2	TRBV5-6	NA
CASSLWNYNEQFF	TGTGCCAGCAGTTTATGGAACTACAATGAGCAGTTCTTC	NA	TRBJ2-1	TRBV12-3/TRBV12-4	few
CASSPEGLSMDEQYF	TGTGCCAGCAGCCCAGAGGGACTCTCGATGGACGAGCAGTACTTC	NA	TRBJ2-7	TRBV9	many
CASSFIGDTQYF	TGTGCCAGCAGTTTTATCGGGGATACGCAGTATTTT	NA	TRBJ2-3	TRBV12-3/TRBV12-4	NA
CASSEQFF	TGTGCCAGCAGTGAGCAGTTCTTC	NA	TRBJ2-1	TRBV6-1	few
CASGDGTVYEQYF	TGTGCCAGCGGTGACGGGACGGTCTACGAGCAGTACTTC	NA	TRBJ2-7	TRBV2	few
CSVGVLGGRITYEQYF	TGCAGCGTTGGGGTCCTAGGGGGACGCATCACCTACGAGCAGTACTTC	NA	TRBJ2-7	TRBV29-1	many
CASSVGGGQGNTEAFF	TGTGCCAGCAGCGTAGGCGGGGGACAGGGGAACACTGAAGCTTTCTTT	TRBD1	TRBJ1-1	TRBV9	NA
CAWSLGIMNTEAFF	TGTGCCTGGAGTTTGGGCATTATGAACACTGAAGCTTTCTTT	NA	TRBJ1-1	TRBV30	NA
CSAPDSYSNQPQHF	TGCAGTGCCCCGGATTCTTATAGCAATCAGCCCCAGCATTTT	NA	TRBJ1-5	TRBV20-1	few
CASSLPSAPNEKLFF	TGTGCCAGCAGCCTCCCGTCTGCACCTAATGAAAAACTGTTTTTT	NA	TRBJ1-4	TRBV28	many
CASSMGDRDQETQYF	TGTGCCAGTAGTATGGGGGACAGAGACCAAGAGACCCAGTACTTC	TRBD1	TRBJ2-5	TRBV19	NA
CASRLVAVETQYF	TGTGCCAGTAGACTAGTGGCGGTAGAGACCCAGTACTTC	NA	TRBJ2-5	TRBV7-9	few
CASSSPGAQYF	TGTGCCAGCAGCTCCCCCGGGGCCCAGTACTTC	NA	TRBJ2-5	TRBV7-8	NA
CASSGDGGTYNEQFF	TGTGCCAGCAGCGGGGATGGGGGGACCTACAATGAGCAGTTCTTC	NA	TRBJ2-1	TRBV5-6	many